These 30 T cell receptor beta chains were all obtained from the same sample, sequenced in a study of T cell responses to AZD1222 COVID-19 vaccine. TCRdb's table, derived via immunoSEQ multiplex PCR, lists solely in-frame clones and lacks some. The sample holds about 150,000 clones, around nine tenths seen once. This specimen was peripheral blood, taken on day 0 of AZD1222 vaccination. The receptors were sampled from an adult in good health.

In this sample, this clone turned up a few times. The chain employs TRBV7-9 and TRBJ1-4, with D hard to call. Trimming pared 0 bases from V and 8 bases from J, leaving 7 bases between. CDR1 SEHNR and CDR2 FQNEAQ come from the germline V gene (reference sequence). The CDR3 length is 13 residues. Here the CDR3 DNA reads TGTGCCAGCAGCTTAGCAGGAACCGAAAAACTGTTTTTT. Translation: CASSLAGTEKLFF.

V is TRBV19 and J is TRBJ2-7, with D tentatively TRBD1 (6 bases). V lost 3 bases and J 10 bases, leaving 25 bases between the germline ends. Germline V lookup: CDR1 LNHDA, CDR2 SQIVND (reference sequence). The CDR3 loop spans 16 amino acids. The CDR3 loop reads CASSMWSWTAEEVQYF. The CDR3 bases are TGTGCCAGTAGTATGTGGTCATGGACAGCCGAAGAGGTCCAGTACTTC.

The chain is built from TRBV28 and TRBJ1-2; the D is unclear. Trimming took 6 bases from V and 4 from J, leaving 21 bases between them. The CDR3 extends over 16 amino acids. From germline, CDR1 is MDHEN and CDR2 SYDVKM. CDR3 in amino acids: CASSQTLRDKSYGYTF. The CDR3 region has the DNA TGTGCCAGCAGCCAGACCCTTCGGGATAAGTCCTATGGCTACACCTTC.

The chain recombines TRBV6-4 with TRBJ2-2; tentative D call: TRBD1 (6 bases). The CDR3 is 14 residues long. The germline gives CDR1 MRHNA, CDR2 SNTAGT. The V gene lost 8 bases and the J gene lost 4 bases, with 14 bases spanning the gap. CDR3 DNA: TGTGCCAGCCAAAGGACAGCCTTCACCGGGGAGCTGTTTTTT. Amino acids: CASQRTAFTGELFF.

The J gene is TRBJ2-3, the V gene TRBV7-9, with 9 bases identical to TRBD2. Germline lookup yields CDR1 SEHNR and CDR2 FQNEAQ (reference sequence). The CDR3 totals 14 residues. Trimming took 3 bases from V and 8 from J; bases not matched to a gene: 6. DNA for the CDR3: TGTGCCAGCAGCTTTAGTGGGACTAGCAGTACGCAGTATTTT. Translating gives CASSFSGTSSTQYF.

The chain uses TRBV29-1 and TRBJ2-1; TRBD1 agrees at 7 bases. V dropped 7 bases and J dropped 8; count of bases not matched to a gene: 17. CDR1 is SQVTM, CDR2 ANQGSEA, per germline. The CDR3 covers 15 residues. The CDR3: CSALLPGQRIHEQFF. The CDR3 DNA is TGCAGCGCCCTACTTCCGGGACAGAGGATCCATGAGCAGTTCTTC.

The V gene is TRBV7-2, the J gene TRBJ1-1; 7 bases map to TRBD1. After removal of 4 bases from V and 0 bases from J, the junction contained 11 bases not matched to a gene. Per the germline V gene, CDR1 is SGHTA and CDR2 is FQGNSA. The CDR3 contains 17 residues. CDR3 sequence: CASSSRDRGAMNTEAFF. CDR3 in DNA: TGTGCCAGCAGCTCCAGGGACAGAGGGGCGATGAACACTGAAGCTTTCTTT. Full variable domain (missing parts from reference TRBV7-2 and TRBJ1-1): GAGVSQSPSNKVTEKGKDVELRCDPISGHTALYWYRQSLGQGLEFLIYFQGNSAPDKSGLPSDRFSAERTGGSVSTLTIQRTQQEDSAVYLCASSSRDRGAMNTEAFFGQGTRLTVV.

The chain links TRBV28 to TRBJ2-7, with 7 positions matching TRBD1. The CDR3 spans 14 residues. V lost 1 base to trimming and J lost 2 bases; unmatched junction nucleotides: 2. Germline V CDR1 and CDR2: MDHEN, SYDVKM. The CDR3 here is CASSLFGTAYEQYF. CDR3 bases: TGTGCCAGCAGTTTATTCGGGACAGCCTACGAGCAGTACTTC. Looking up the rest from reference TRBV28 and TRBJ2-7 gives the full variable domain: DVKVTQSSRYLVKRTGEKVFLECVQDMDHENMFWYRQDPGLGLRLIYFSYDVKMKEKGDIPEGYSVSREKKERFSLILESASTNQTSMYLCASSLFGTAYEQYFGPGTRLTVT.

The V gene is TRBV19, the J gene TRBJ2-3; D possibly corresponds to TRBD2 (5 bases). Germline-derived CDR1 and CDR2 are LNHDA and SQIVND (reference sequence). CDR3 length: 15 amino acids. Between the trimmed V and J ends, which lost 8 bases and 2 bases, there was a span of 17 bases. The CDR3 bases are TGTGCCAGTGCTGGGAGTACACAATACACAGATACGCAGTATTTT. This translates into CASAGSTQYTDTQYF. Complete variable domain (other parts from reference TRBV19 and TRBJ2-3): DGGITQSPKYLFRKEGQNVTLSCEQNLNHDAMYWYRQDPGQGLRLIYYSQIVNDFQKGDIAEGYSVSREKKESFPLTVTSAQKNPTAFYLCASAGSTQYTDTQYFGPGTRLTVL.

Sample share makes this clone large. CDR3 sequence (DNA): TGTGCCAGCAGCCCAGGGGCGTCTTTTAACAATGAGCAGTTCTTC. This translates into CASSPGASFNNEQFF. The chain links TRBV7-8 to TRBJ2-1; TRBD1 might be the D (6 bases). CDR1 and CDR2 (germline): SGHVS, FQNEAQ. The CDR3 loop spans 15 amino acids. Trimming shortened V by 5 bases and J by 5 bases, and 16 bases separated the two germline ends.

The V and J genes are TRBV7-9 and TRBJ2-2; D is unresolved. V was cut by 1 base and J by 4 bases, with 7 bases left in between. Germline CDR1 is SEHNR and CDR2 is FQNEAQ (reference sequence). The CDR3 loop spans 14 amino acids. Here the CDR3 reads CASSLDVPTGELFF. The CDR3 DNA reads as TGTGCCAGCAGCTTAGATGTACCCACCGGGGAGCTGTTTTTT.

This clone was picked up one time. This chain joins TRBV19 and TRBJ1-5; 7 nucleotides align to TRBD1. The germline V gene encodes CDR1 LNHDA and CDR2 SQIVND (reference sequence). This CDR3 is 17 amino acids long. The V and J ends lost 8 bases and 0 bases, in that order; junction bases with no gene match: 13. The CDR3 here is CASSRTGASYSNQPQHF. For the CDR3, the DNA is TGTGCCAGTTCCCGGACAGGCGCCTCTTATAGCAATCAGCCCCAGCATTTT. The full variable domain, with the rest looked up from reference TRBV19 and TRBJ1-5, is DGGITQSPKYLFRKEGQNVTLSCEQNLNHDAMYWYRQDPGQGLRLIYYSQIVNDFQKGDIAEGYSVSREKKESFPLTVTSAQKNPTAFYLCASSRTGASYSNQPQHFGDGTRLSIL.

This sequence joins TRBV5-4 and TRBJ1-1, with a possible D match to TRBD1 (5 bases). V was shortened by 1 base and J by 3 bases, with 19 bases between the two germline ends. Germline lookup yields CDR1 SGHNT and CDR2 YYREEE (reference sequence). The CDR3 spans 17 residues. For the CDR3, the DNA is TGTGCCAGCAGCTTGTTTGGAGGGGCAGGGAGGGACACTGAAGCTTTCTTT. It translates to CASSLFGGAGRDTEAFF.

The genes are TRBV14 and TRBJ2-5; D may be TRBD2 (6 bases). V shed 8 bases and J shed 4 bases, with 17 bases lying between them. The CDR3 extends over 14 amino acids. Germline assignment: CDR1 SGHDN and CDR2 FVKESK. CDR3 sequence (DNA): TGTGCCAGCCGAGGGGCGGAGGGGCGAGAGACCCAGTACTTC. Translating it yields CASRGAEGRETQYF. Full variable domain (rest looked up from reference TRBV14 and TRBJ2-5): EAGVTQFPSHSVIEKGQTVTLRCDPISGHDNLYWYRRVMGKEIKFLLHFVKESKQDESGMPNNRFLAERTGGTYSTLKVQPAELEDSGVYFCASRGAEGRETQYFGPGTRLLVL.

This clone was observed once. The J gene is TRBJ2-3, the V gene TRBV18; TRBD1 or TRBD2 may be the D gene (5 bases each). In germline, CDR1 is KGHSH, CDR2 LQKENI. The germline V and J ends were trimmed by 2 bases and 0 bases, with 6 bases remaining between them. This CDR3 is 14 amino acids long. The CDR3 sequence: CASSPGTSTDTQYF. The DNA of the CDR3 is TGTGCCAGCTCACCAGGGACCAGCACAGATACGCAGTATTTT.

The chain employs TRBV19 and TRBJ2-7; D unresolved. The V end lost 2 bases, the J end lost 1 base, and 9 bases lay between the germline ends. This CDR3 is 14 amino acids long. The germline CDR1 and CDR2 sequences are LNHDA and SQIVND (reference sequence). CDR3: CASSILGGSYEQYF. Written as DNA, the CDR3 is TGTGCCAGTAGTATACTAGGTGGGTCCTACGAGCAGTACTTC.

V gene TRBV28 combines with J gene TRBJ1-5, with D perhaps matching TRBD1 (5 bases). CDR3 length equals 18 residues. Deletions cut 3 bases from V and 0 bases from J, with 18 bases between. CDR1 and CDR2 (germline): MDHEN, SYDVKM. The chain's CDR3 is CASSFPPGGRFSNQPQHF. The CDR3 bases are TGTGCCAGCAGTTTCCCGCCTGGGGGGAGGTTTAGCAATCAGCCCCAGCATTTT. Looking up the rest from reference TRBV28 and TRBJ1-5 gives the full variable domain: DVKVTQSSRYLVKRTGEKVFLECVQDMDHENMFWYRQDPGLGLRLIYFSYDVKMKEKGDIPEGYSVSREKKERFSLILESASTNQTSMYLCASSFPPGGRFSNQPQHFGDGTRLSIL.

This clone was recorded only once. This rearrangement joins TRBV28 to TRBJ1-5; TRBD1 matches 7 bases. The CDR3 length is 15 residues. Germline loops: CDR1 MDHEN, CDR2 SYDVKM. The V and J ends lost 6 bases and 15 bases, in that order; junction bases with no gene match: 20. The CDR3 reads CASRRRDRGSQVWHF. The CDR3 DNA sequence: TGTGCCAGCAGGCGCAGGGACAGAGGGTCCCAGGTTTGGCATTTT.

This clone was seen a single time. The chain has TRBV28 and TRBJ2-3, with 11 bases fitting TRBD2. Unmatched junction bases numbered 9, after V lost 4 bases and J lost 3 bases. Germline V CDR1 and CDR2: MDHEN, SYDVKM. This CDR3 contains 17 residues. CDR3 bases: TGTGCCAGCAGTTCCTATAGCGGGAGGGAAGGGACAGATACGCAGTATTTT. The encoded protein is CASSSYSGREGTDTQYF.

The V call is TRBV6-5, the J call TRBJ2-5; TRBD1 or TRBD2 may be the D gene (6 bases each). V was pared by 6 bases and J by 5 bases, with 19 bases between. This CDR3 comprises 15 residues. In germline, CDR1 is MNHEY, CDR2 SVGAGI. CDR3 DNA sequence: TGTGCCAGCAGACCCGAGGGACTCCAGGGGGAGACCCAGTACTTC. Protein sequence: CASRPEGLQGETQYF.

J is TRBJ2-1 and V is TRBV7-6, with 9 bases lining up with TRBD2. After removal of 1 base from V and 12 bases from J, the junction contained 10 bases not matched to a gene. In germline, CDR1 is SGHVS, CDR2 FNYEAQ. This CDR3 comprises 15 residues. In DNA, the CDR3 is TGTGCCAGCAGCTTAGGGGGACTAGCAGGACCGCTGCAGTTCTTC. As protein: CASSLGGLAGPLQFF.

This rearrangement joins TRBV6-5 to TRBJ2-7; 8 bases align to TRBD1. This CDR3 region has 15 residues. In germline, CDR1 is MNHEY, CDR2 SVGAGI. Unmatched junction bases numbered 11, after V lost 7 bases and J lost 3 bases. CDR3 DNA: TGTGCCAGCAAATTAGACAGGGGAGGATTCTACGAGCAGTACTTC. Translated: CASKLDRGGFYEQYF.

The chain links TRBV27 to TRBJ2-1, with TRBD2 as a possible D gene (5 bases). With 5 bases removed from V and 2 bases from J, the gap between germline ends came to 16 bases. The CDR3 consists of 16 residues. CDR1 is MNHEY and CDR2 is SMNVEV in the germline V gene (reference sequence). The CDR3 nucleotides read TGTGCCAGCAGTCCAGCTAGCCCACCACCCTACAATGAGCAGTTCTTC. This codes for CASSPASPPPYNEQFF.

The rearrangement uses TRBV6-2 or TRBV6-3 and TRBJ1-1, with a possible D match to TRBD1 (6 bases). Germline assignment: CDR1 MNHEY and CDR2 SVGEGT. V lost 4 bases and J 1 base, leaving 13 bases between the germline ends. The CDR3 is made up of 15 amino acids. DNA for the CDR3: TGTGCCAGCAGTTCGCCCCAGACAGGGAACACTGAAGCTTTCTTT. The encoded protein is CASSSPQTGNTEAFF.

The chain employs TRBV13 and TRBJ2-7; TRBD2 matches at 11 bases. Trimming removed 5 bases from V and 6 bases from J; junction bases left unmatched: 15. Germline values: CDR1 PRHDT, CDR2 FYEKMQ (reference sequence). This CDR3 has 17 residues. The CDR3 DNA is TGTGCCAGCAGCCACTCCACCGGGACTAGCGGCCATTCCGAGCAGTACTTC. Translating gives CASSHSTGTSGHSEQYF. The entire variable domain, with the rest obtained from reference TRBV13 and TRBJ2-7, is as follows: AAGVIQSPRHLIKEKRETATLKCYPIPRHDTVYWYQQGPGQDPQFLISFYEKMQSDKGSIPDRFSAQQFSDYHSELNMSSLELGDSALYFCASSHSTGTSGHSEQYFGPGTRLTVT.

This clone was picked up one time. The genes are TRBV4-3 and TRBJ1-1; the D gene is possibly TRBD1 (5 bases). From germline, CDR1 is LGHNA and CDR2 YSLEER. V lost 0 bases, J lost 0 bases, and 17 bases lay in between. CDR3 length: 18 amino acids. This chain's CDR3 is CASSQEVVWRQMNTEAFF. The CDR3 bases are TGCGCCAGCAGCCAAGAAGTAGTCTGGCGACAGATGAACACTGAAGCTTTCTTT.

The chain uses TRBV30 and TRBJ1-6; a possible D gene is TRBD1 (6 bases). The germline CDR1 and CDR2 sequences are GTSNPN and SVGIG (reference sequence). The CDR3 consists of 14 residues. With 2 bases removed from V and 10 bases from J, the gap between germline ends came to 15 bases. CDR3 nucleotides: TGTGCCTGGAGTCCCCAGGGGAAAGCGTCACCCCTCCACTTT. Residues: CAWSPQGKASPLHF.

The chain links TRBV11-2 to TRBJ2-7, with D tentatively TRBD1 or TRBD2 (5 bases each). This CDR3 region has 16 residues. In germline, CDR1 is SGHAT, CDR2 FQNNGV. The V end was cut by 2 bases, the J end by 4 bases, with 18 bases between. The chain's CDR3 is CASSLSAGQGVYEQYF. CDR3 in DNA: TGTGCCAGCAGCTTATCGGCAGGGCAGGGAGTGTACGAGCAGTACTTC.

V and J are TRBV28 and TRBJ2-6; no definite D call. This CDR3 is built from 15 residues. V dropped 5 bases and J dropped 0 bases, with 8 bases sitting between them. In germline, CDR1 is MDHEN, CDR2 SYDVKM. DNA of the CDR3: TGTGCCAGCAGTCCTTACTTCTCTGGGGCCAACGTCCTGACTTTC. Its translation is CASSPYFSGANVLTF.

The rearrangement links TRBV19 to TRBJ1-5; D gene ambiguous. In germline, CDR1 is LNHDA, CDR2 SQIVND (reference sequence). The V gene lost 3 bases and the J gene lost 6 bases, with 15 bases spanning the gap. This CDR3 contains 15 residues. The CDR3 sequence: CASSILGDWVQPQHF. In DNA form, the CDR3 reads TGTGCCAGTAGTATCCTCGGGGATTGGGTTCAGCCCCAGCATTTT.